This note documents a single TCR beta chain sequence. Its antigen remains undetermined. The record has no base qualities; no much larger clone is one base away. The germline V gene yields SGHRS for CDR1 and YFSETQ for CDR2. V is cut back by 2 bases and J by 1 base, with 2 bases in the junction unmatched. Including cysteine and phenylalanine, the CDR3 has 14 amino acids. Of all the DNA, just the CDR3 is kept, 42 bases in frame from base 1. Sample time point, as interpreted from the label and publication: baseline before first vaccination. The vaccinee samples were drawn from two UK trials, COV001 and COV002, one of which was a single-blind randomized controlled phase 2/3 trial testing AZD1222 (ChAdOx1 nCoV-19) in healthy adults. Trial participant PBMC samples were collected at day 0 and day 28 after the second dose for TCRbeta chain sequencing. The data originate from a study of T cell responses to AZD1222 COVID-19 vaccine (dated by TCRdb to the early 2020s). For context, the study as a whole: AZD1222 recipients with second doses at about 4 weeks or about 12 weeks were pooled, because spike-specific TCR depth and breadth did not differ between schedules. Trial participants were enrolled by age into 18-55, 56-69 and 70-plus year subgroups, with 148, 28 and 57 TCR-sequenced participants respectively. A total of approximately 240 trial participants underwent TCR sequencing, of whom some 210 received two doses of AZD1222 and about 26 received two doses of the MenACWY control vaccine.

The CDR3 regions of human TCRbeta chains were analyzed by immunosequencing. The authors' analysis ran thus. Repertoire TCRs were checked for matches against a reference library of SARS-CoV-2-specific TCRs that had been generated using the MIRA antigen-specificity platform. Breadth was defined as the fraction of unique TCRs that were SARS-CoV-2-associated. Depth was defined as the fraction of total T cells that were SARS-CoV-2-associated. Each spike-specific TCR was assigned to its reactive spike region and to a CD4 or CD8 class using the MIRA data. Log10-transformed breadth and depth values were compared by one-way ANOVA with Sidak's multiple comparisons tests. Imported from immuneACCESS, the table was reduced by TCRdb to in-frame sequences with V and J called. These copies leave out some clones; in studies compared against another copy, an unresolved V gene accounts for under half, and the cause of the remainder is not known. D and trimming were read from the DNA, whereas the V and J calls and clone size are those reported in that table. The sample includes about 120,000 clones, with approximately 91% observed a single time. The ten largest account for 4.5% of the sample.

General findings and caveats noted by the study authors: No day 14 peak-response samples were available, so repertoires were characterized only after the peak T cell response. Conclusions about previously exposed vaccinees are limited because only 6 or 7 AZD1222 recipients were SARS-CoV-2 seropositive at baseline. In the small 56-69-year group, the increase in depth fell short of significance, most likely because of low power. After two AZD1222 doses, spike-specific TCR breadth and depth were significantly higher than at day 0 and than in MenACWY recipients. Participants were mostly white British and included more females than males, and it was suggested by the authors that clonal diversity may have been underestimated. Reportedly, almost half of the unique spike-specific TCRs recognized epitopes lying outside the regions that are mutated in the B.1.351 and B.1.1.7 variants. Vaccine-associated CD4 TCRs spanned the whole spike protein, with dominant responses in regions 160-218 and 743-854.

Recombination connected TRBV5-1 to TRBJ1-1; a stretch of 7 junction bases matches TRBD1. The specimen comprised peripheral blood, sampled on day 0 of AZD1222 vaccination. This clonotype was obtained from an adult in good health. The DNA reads TGCGCCAGCAGCTTCGGGACAGCGAACACTGAAGCTTTCTTT. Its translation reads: CASSFGTANTEAFF.